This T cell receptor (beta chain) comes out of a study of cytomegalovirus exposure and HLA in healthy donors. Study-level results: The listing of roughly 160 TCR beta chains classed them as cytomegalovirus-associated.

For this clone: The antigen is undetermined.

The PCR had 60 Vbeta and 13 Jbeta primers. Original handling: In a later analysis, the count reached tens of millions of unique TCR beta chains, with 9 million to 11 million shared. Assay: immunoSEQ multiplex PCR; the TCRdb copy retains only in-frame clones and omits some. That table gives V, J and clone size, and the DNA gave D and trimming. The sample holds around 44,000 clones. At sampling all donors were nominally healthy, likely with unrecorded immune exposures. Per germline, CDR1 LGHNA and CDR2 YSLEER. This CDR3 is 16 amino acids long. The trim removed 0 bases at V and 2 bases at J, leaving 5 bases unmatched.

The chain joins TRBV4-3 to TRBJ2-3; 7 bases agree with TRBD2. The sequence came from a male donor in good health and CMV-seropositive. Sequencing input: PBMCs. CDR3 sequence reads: CASSQDGTTYTDTQYF. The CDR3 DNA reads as TGCGCCAGCAGCCAAGACGGGACTACCTACACAGATACGCAGTATTTT.